A selection of T cell receptor beta chains follows, all from one sample in a study of blood T cell repertoires in COVID-19. TCRdb's table, derived via immunoSEQ multiplex PCR, lists solely in-frame clones and lacks some. The profile shows about 190,000 clones, less than 90% of them singletons. Sequencing was performed on peripheral blood. These receptors all stem from a man between 65 and 80 years old with active or convalescent COVID-19. Each CDR3 is given with its conserved first and last residue. D genes are given only for firm matches. Clone size is shown for a subset of rows, as once, few, many or a class of expanded clone.

clone_size	j_call	d_call	v_call	cdr3_nt	cdr3_aa
-	TRBJ2-7	TRBD2	TRBV6-5	TGTGCCAGCAGTTGGGAGCGGGAGGGAGCCTACGAGCAGTACTTC	CASSWEREGAYEQYF
-	TRBJ2-7	-	TRBV5-4	TGTGCCAGCAGCTTAATTACAGGCTCCTACGAGCAGTACTTC	CASSLITGSYEQYF
-	TRBJ2-5	TRBD2	TRBV6-5	TGTGCCAGCAGACCTTTGGGAGGGTATGATGAGACCCAGTACTTC	CASRPLGGYDETQYF
-	TRBJ2-3	TRBD2	TRBV7-2	TGTGCCAGCAGCTTAGTTGCGGGAGATGCGGATACGCAGTATTTT	CASSLVAGDADTQYF
-	TRBJ1-1	-	TRBV7-2	TGTGCCAGCAGCTTAGTAGGGAGGATGAACACTGAAGCTTTCTTT	CASSLVGRMNTEAFF
few	TRBJ1-1	TRBD1	TRBV6-2/TRBV6-3	TGTGCCAGCAGTTCCTCGTTTCGGACAGGAAACACTGAAGCTTTCTTT	CASSSSFRTGNTEAFF
-	TRBJ1-5	-	TRBV18	TGTGCCAGCTCTATGACAGGTTCGAATCAGCCCCAGCATTTT	CASSMTGSNQPQHF
-	TRBJ2-7	-	TRBV9	TGTGCCAGCAGCCCCCGGACACAAGTACCCTACGAGCAGTACTTC	CASSPRTQVPYEQYF
-	TRBJ2-2	TRBD1	TRBV5-1	TGCGCCAGCAGCTTCGGGACAGGGGCCCCCGGGGAGCTGTTTTTT	CASSFGTGAPGELFF
once	TRBJ1-3	-	TRBV9	TGTGCCAGCAGCGTAGCTCAGTCTGGAAACACCATATATTTT	CASSVAQSGNTIYF
-	TRBJ2-5	-	TRBV5-6	TGTGCCAGCAGCTTAAGGCGGGTGGAGACCCAGTACTTC	CASSLRRVETQYF
once	TRBJ2-7	TRBD2	TRBV27	TGTGCCAGCAAATTAGGGGGAGGTAGCGGGGTATCCTACGAGCAGTACTTC	CASKLGGGSGVSYEQYF
-	TRBJ2-1	TRBD2	TRBV30	TGTGCCTGGAGTGCTCCTAGCGGGATTAGCAATGAGCAGTTCTTC	CAWSAPSGISNEQFF
-	TRBJ2-5	TRBD1	TRBV5-4	TGTGCCAGCAGCCGGAGGGACAGGATCCAAGAGACCCAGTACTTC	CASSRRDRIQETQYF
-	TRBJ2-7	-	TRBV20-1	TGCAGTGCTAGTTTCGTGGGGGGATACGAGCAGTACTTC	CSASFVGGYEQYF
-	TRBJ1-5	-	TRBV5-5	TGTGCCAGCAGCTTGGGCCCGCGGGGACTAGACAATCAGCCCCAGCATTTT	CASSLGPRGLDNQPQHF
-	TRBJ1-5	TRBD1	TRBV6-5	TGTGCCAGCAGTTACGGACAGGGAACTCAGCCCCAGCATTTT	CASSYGQGTQPQHF
-	TRBJ1-5	-	TRBV30	TGTGCCTGGAGTATTGGGGCAAATCAGCCCCAGCATTTT	CAWSIGANQPQHF
once	TRBJ2-1	-	TRBV7-2	TGTGCCAGCAGCTTAACCCTTGCATCTAGCGCAACTTACAATGAGCAGTTCTTC	CASSLTLASSATYNEQFF
-	TRBJ1-6	TRBD1	TRBV2	TGTGCCAGCAAAGTCGGACAGGGGCTTAATTCACCCCTCCACTTT	CASKVGQGLNSPLHF
-	TRBJ2-7	-	TRBV28	TGTGCCAGCAGTTCCCTGGGCTTCGAGCAGTACTTC	CASSSLGFEQYF
-	TRBJ2-3	-	TRBV7-9	TGTGCCAGCACCAAAGGGGGAGGCACAGATACGCAGTATTTT	CASTKGGGTDTQYF
-	TRBJ2-1	TRBD2	TRBV30	TGTGCCTGGAGTGTACGGGGGGGGGTAAGATACAATGAGCAGTTCTTC	CAWSVRGGVRYNEQFF
-	TRBJ1-5	-	TRBV7-2	TGTGCCAGCAGCTTGGACAGCTCCGATCAGCCCCAGCATTTT	CASSLDSSDQPQHF
-	TRBJ2-7	-	TRBV18	TGTGCCAGCTCTTTCGGCGGAGTGGGCTCCTACGAGCAGTACTTC	CASSFGGVGSYEQYF
-	TRBJ1-6	-	TRBV30	TGTGCCTGGAGTGTATGGGGGGATATAGACGGGAAAAATTCACCCCTCCACTTT	CAWSVWGDIDGKNSPLHF
-	TRBJ2-2	TRBD2	TRBV5-4	TGTGCCAGCAGCACCGGAGGGGCGGGGGTGAACACCGGGGAGCTGTTTTTT	CASSTGGAGVNTGELFF
few	TRBJ2-1	TRBD1	TRBV7-2	TGTGCCAGCAGCGACAGGGTTGTAGATGAGCAGTTCTTC	CASSDRVVDEQFF
-	TRBJ2-7	TRBD2	TRBV4-1	TGCGCCAGCAGCCAAGTGGATCCTTTAGCGGGAGGTTACGAGCAGTACTTC	CASSQVDPLAGGYEQYF
few	TRBJ1-4	-	TRBV28	TGTGCCAGCAGTTTGCCAGGGACTAATGAAAAACTGTTTTTT	CASSLPGTNEKLFF
-	TRBJ2-7	TRBD2	TRBV3-1/TRBV3-2	TGTGCCAGCAGCCAAGAGGGGGGGTCAGGGAACGAGCAGTACTTC	CASSQEGGSGNEQYF
-	TRBJ1-1	TRBD1	TRBV5-1	TGCGCCAGCACCCAACAGGGGAGCACTGAAGCTTTCTTT	CASTQQGSTEAFF
-	TRBJ2-7	-	TRBV27	TGTGCCAGCAGTTTAGTCCCGAGGGCCCACGAGCAGTACTTC	CASSLVPRAHEQYF
few	TRBJ2-1	TRBD2	TRBV27	TGTGCCAGCACCCTCAGGGGACTAGCGGGAGGGGCTGAGCAGTTCTTC	CASTLRGLAGGAEQFF
few	TRBJ1-5	TRBD1	TRBV30	TGTGCCTGGAGCGGGGTTGGACAGGGTCGAAGTCAGCCCCAGCATTTT	CAWSGVGQGRSQPQHF
once	TRBJ2-3	-	TRBV6-5	TGTGCCAGCAGTTACGGCTCAGGGGGGAGGACAGATACGCAGTATTTT	CASSYGSGGRTDTQYF
-	TRBJ2-7	-	TRBV7-9	TGTGCCAGCAGCCCTAGTTACGAGCAGTACTTC	CASSPSYEQYF
once	TRBJ2-3	-	TRBV7-9	TGTGCCAGCAGCTTACGGGTGATGCGGCTCACAGATACGCAGTATTTT	CASSLRVMRLTDTQYF
-	TRBJ2-7	TRBD2	TRBV6-2/TRBV6-3	TGTGCCAGCAGTTACTCGAGGGCGGGGGGCCACTACGAGCAGTACTTC	CASSYSRAGGHYEQYF
-	TRBJ2-5	TRBD1	TRBV30	TGTGCCTTTCAGACAGGGAACAGGGCCCGAGAGACCCAGTACTTC	CAFQTGNRARETQYF
-	TRBJ2-2	-	TRBV5-5	TGTGCCAGCTGCCCCTACGGACAGAACACCGGGGAGCTGTTTTTT	CASCPYGQNTGELFF
-	TRBJ1-6	-	TRBV7-2	TGTGCCAGCAGTCCCGGGAGCTATAATTCACCCCTCCACTTT	CASSPGSYNSPLHF
-	TRBJ2-1	-	TRBV6-5	TGTGCCAGCGGGGCCTTGACTGGTTACAATGAGCAGTTCTTC	CASGALTGYNEQFF
-	TRBJ2-1	TRBD2	TRBV19	TGTGCCAGTAGTGCCGACAGGGCCGGGACTAGCGGGAGTGCTAATGAGCAGTTCTTC	CASSADRAGTSGSANEQFF
-	TRBJ2-5	-	TRBV5-1	TGCGCCAGCAGCTTGGGCGCCTCCCAAGAGACCCAGTACTTC	CASSLGASQETQYF
-	TRBJ1-1	TRBD1	TRBV5-1	TGCGCCAGCAGCTTGAGGGGGCGGAGTACTGAAGCTTTCTTT	CASSLRGRSTEAFF
-	TRBJ2-2	TRBD2	TRBV10-3	TGTGCCGCCGGTCGGGGGGCGAACACCGGGGAGCTGTTTTTT	CAAGRGANTGELFF
once	TRBJ2-3	TRBD2	TRBV25-1	TGTGCCAGCAGTAGACGGGGGGATCACACAGATACGCAGTATTTT	CASSRRGDHTDTQYF
-	TRBJ1-3	-	TRBV19	TGTGCCAGTAGTATGTCGGGGGGCGCTGGAAACACCATATATTTT	CASSMSGGAGNTIYF
-	TRBJ2-7	-	TRBV6-2/TRBV6-3	TGTGCCAGCAGTCCGGTACAGTCTCTGGGTGAGCAGTACTTC	CASSPVQSLGEQYF
-	TRBJ1-6	TRBD1	TRBV14	TGTGCCAGCAGCCGACAGGGATCACCTTCTTCACCCCTCCACTTT	CASSRQGSPSSPLHF
-	TRBJ2-7	TRBD1	TRBV7-2	TGTGCCAGCAGCTTATTCCCAGGGGGCTCCTACGAGCAGTACTTC	CASSLFPGGSYEQYF
-	TRBJ1-5	-	TRBV27	TGTGCCAGCAGTCCCCTGGACAGACCCAATCAGCCCCAGCATTTT	CASSPLDRPNQPQHF
few	TRBJ2-5	-	TRBV5-4	TGTGCCAGCAGCATCGATTCCTGGGGGGGGCAGGGGACCCAGTACTTC	CASSIDSWGGQGTQYF
once	TRBJ2-3	TRBD1	TRBV10-3	TGTGCCATCAGCGGACAGGGGGCGACAGATACGCAGTATTTT	CAISGQGATDTQYF
-	TRBJ2-7	-	TRBV7-9	TGTGCCAGCAGCTCACCACTAGGCTACGAGCAGTACTTC	CASSSPLGYEQYF
-	TRBJ2-1	TRBD2	TRBV5-1	TGCGCCAGCAGCTTCCAGCGGGATTCTTATGAGCAGTTCTTC	CASSFQRDSYEQFF
-	TRBJ2-7	TRBD1	TRBV2	TGTGCCAGCATCCGCACCCGGGACAGACCACCCTACGAGCAGTACTTC	CASIRTRDRPPYEQYF
-	TRBJ2-3	-	TRBV28	TGTGCCAGTACCACTATGGATACGCAGTATTTT	CASTTMDTQYF
-	TRBJ1-6	-	TRBV30	TGTGCCTGGAGCGGGGGTTTGGGTAATTCACCCCTCCACTTT	CAWSGGLGNSPLHF